This T cell receptor (beta chain) was identified during a study of blood T cell repertoires in COVID-19. Study overall: Whether acute or convalescent, the COVID-19 samples came from the United States, Italy and Spain. Sample material is recorded as cDNA or gDNA derived from T cells, B-cell-depleted T cells, or PBMCs.

Authors' analysis steps: Counts of nucleated cells, estimated from reference gene primer amplification, were obtained. TCRdb's table, derived via immunoSEQ multiplex PCR, lists solely in-frame clones and lacks some. V and J calls and clone size come straight from that table; D and trimming were deduced from the DNA. The data show a few hundred thousand clones, roughly 86% seen once. Germline V gene lookup returns CDR1 SEHNR and CDR2 FQNEAQ (reference sequence). Deletions cut 3 bases from V and 3 bases from J, with 9 bases between. The CDR3 covers 14 residues. This clone occurred a few times. The rearrangement links TRBV7-9 to TRBJ1-5; D is possibly TRBD1 (5 bases). This sequence was found in a woman in her forties or fifties who had recovered from COVID-19. Sequencing input: peripheral blood. The CDR3 coding sequence is TGTGCCAGCAGCTTGGGACTGGACAATCAGCCCCAGCATTTT. Its translation: CASSLGLDNQPQHF.